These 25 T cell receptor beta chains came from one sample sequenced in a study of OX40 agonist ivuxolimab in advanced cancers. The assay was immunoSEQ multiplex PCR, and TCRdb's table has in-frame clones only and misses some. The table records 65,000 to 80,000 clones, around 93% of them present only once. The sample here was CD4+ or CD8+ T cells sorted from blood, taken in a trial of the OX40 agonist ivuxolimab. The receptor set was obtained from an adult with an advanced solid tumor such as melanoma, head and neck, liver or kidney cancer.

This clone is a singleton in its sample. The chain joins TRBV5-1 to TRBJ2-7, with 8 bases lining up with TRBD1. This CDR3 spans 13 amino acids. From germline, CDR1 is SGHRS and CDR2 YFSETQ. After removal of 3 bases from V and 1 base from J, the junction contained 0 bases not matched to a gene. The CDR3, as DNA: TGCGCCAGCAGCTGGACAGGGTCCTACGAGCAGTACTTC. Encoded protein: CASSWTGSYEQYF.

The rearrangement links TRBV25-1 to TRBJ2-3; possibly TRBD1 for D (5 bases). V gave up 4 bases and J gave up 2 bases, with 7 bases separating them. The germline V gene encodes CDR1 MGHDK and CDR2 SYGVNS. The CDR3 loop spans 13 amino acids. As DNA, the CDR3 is TGTGCCAGCAGTGGACAGTTCACAGATACGCAGTATTTT. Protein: CASSGQFTDTQYF.

DNA for the CDR3: TGCAGCGTTGGCGGGGGTTACGGGACCCAGTACTTC. This translates into CSVGGGYGTQYF. This chain joins TRBV29-1 and TRBJ2-5; 7 nucleotides line up with TRBD2. CDR3 size: 12 residues. Germline CDR1 reads SQVTM; CDR2 reads ANQGSEA. With V trimmed by 4 bases and J by 7 bases, 6 bases remained unmatched.

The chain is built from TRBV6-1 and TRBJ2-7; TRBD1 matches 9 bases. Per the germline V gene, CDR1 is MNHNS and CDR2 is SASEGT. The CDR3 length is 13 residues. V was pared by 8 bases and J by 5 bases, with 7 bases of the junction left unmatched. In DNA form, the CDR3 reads TGTGCCAGCCGAGGACAGGGGAATAACGAGCAGTACTTC. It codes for CASRGQGNNEQYF.

In DNA, the CDR3 is TGTGCCAGTAGTTTTACCGGGACTGGAACTTACGAGCAGTACTTC. Translating gives CASSFTGTGTYEQYF. The V call is TRBV19, the J call TRBJ2-7; tentative D call: TRBD2 (6 bases). Deletions cut 5 bases from V and 4 bases from J, with 18 bases between. Germline assignment: CDR1 LNHDA and CDR2 SQIVND (reference sequence). The CDR3 is 15 amino acids.

DNA of the CDR3: TGTGCCAGCAGTGACGACAGGAACACTGAAGCTTTCTTT. It is translated as CASSDDRNTEAFF. J is TRBJ1-1 and V is TRBV6-1, with TRBD1 as a possible D gene (5 bases). The CDR3 contains 13 residues. V lost 3 bases to trimming and J lost 1 base, with 6 bases between them. The germline V gene encodes CDR1 MNHNS and CDR2 SASEGT.

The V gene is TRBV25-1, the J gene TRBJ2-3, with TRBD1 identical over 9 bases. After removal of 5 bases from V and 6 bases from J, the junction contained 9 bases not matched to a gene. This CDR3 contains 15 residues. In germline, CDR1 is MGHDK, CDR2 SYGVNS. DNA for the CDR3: TGTGCCAGCAGTTTAACAGGACAGGGGATGGATACGCAGTATTTT. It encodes CASSLTGQGMDTQYF.

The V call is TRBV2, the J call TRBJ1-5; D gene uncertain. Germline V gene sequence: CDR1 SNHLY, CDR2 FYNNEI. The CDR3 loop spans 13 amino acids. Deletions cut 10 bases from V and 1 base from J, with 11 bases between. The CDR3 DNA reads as TGTGCCACCGCCGGGATGAGCAATCAGCCCCAGCATTTT. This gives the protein CATAGMSNQPQHF.

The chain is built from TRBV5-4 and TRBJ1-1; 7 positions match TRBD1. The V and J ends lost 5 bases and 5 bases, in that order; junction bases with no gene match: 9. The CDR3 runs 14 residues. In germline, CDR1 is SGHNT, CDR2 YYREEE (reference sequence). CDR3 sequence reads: CASRVDRPSTEAFF. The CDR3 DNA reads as TGTGCCAGCAGAGTGGACAGGCCTTCGACTGAAGCTTTCTTT.

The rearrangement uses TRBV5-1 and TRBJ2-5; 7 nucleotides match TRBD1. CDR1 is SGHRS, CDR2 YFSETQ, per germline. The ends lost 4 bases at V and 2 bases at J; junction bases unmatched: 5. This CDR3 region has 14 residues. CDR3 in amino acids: CASSPQGDQETQYF. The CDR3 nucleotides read TGCGCCAGCAGCCCTCAGGGGGATCAAGAGACCCAGTACTTC. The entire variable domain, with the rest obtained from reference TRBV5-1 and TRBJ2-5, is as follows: KAGVTQTPRYLIKTRGQQVTLSCSPISGHRSVSWYQQTPGQGLQFLFEYFSETQRNKGNFPGRFSGRQFSNSRSEMNVSTLELGDSALYLCASSPQGDQETQYFGPGTRLLVL.

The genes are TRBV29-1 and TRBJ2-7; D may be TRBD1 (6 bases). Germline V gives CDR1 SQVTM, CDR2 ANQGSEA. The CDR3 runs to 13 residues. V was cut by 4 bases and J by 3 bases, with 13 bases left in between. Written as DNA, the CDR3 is TGCAGCGTTGGTTCAGGGGCAAGCTACGAGCAGTACTTC. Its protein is CSVGSGASYEQYF.

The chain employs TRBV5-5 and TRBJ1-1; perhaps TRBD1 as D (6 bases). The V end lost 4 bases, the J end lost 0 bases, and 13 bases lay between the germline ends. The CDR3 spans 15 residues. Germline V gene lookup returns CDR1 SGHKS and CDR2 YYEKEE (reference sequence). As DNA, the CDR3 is TGTGCCAGCAGCCGACAGGAACTGATGAACACTGAAGCTTTCTTT. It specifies CASSRQELMNTEAFF.

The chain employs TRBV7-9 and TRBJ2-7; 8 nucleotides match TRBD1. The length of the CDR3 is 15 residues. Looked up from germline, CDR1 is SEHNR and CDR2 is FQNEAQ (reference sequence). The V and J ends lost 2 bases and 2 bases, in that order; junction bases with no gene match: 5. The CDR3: CASSLSGQGAYEQYF. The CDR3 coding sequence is TGTGCCAGCAGCTTAAGCGGACAGGGAGCCTACGAGCAGTACTTC.

CDR3 DNA: TGTGCCACCGTAAGGGGGCATCAAGAGACCCAGTACTTC. Protein sequence: CATVRGHQETQYF. The gene calls are TRBV2 and TRBJ2-5, with 7 bases lining up with TRBD1. With V trimmed by 10 bases and J by 2 bases, 7 bases remained unmatched. Germline V gene sequence: CDR1 SNHLY, CDR2 FYNNEI. CDR3 length: 13 amino acids.

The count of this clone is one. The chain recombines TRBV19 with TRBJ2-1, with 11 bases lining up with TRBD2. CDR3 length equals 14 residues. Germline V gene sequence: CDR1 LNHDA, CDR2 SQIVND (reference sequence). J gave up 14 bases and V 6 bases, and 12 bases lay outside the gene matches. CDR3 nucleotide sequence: TGTGCCAGTAGCCTTCAACTAGCGGGAGCCTCGGAGTTCTTC. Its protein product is CASSLQLAGASEFF.

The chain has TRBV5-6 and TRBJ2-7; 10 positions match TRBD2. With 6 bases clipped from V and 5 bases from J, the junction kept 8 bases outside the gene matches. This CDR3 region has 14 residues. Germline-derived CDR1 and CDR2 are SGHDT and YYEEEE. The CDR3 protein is CASTGAGGHHEQYF. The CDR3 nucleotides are TGTGCCAGCACAGGAGCGGGAGGGCACCACGAGCAGTACTTC.

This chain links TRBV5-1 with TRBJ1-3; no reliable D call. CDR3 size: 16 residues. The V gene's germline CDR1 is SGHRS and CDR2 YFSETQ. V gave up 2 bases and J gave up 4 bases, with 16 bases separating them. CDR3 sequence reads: CASSFGLRQPGNTIYF. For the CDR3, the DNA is TGCGCCAGCAGCTTCGGGCTGAGGCAGCCCGGAAACACCATATATTTT.

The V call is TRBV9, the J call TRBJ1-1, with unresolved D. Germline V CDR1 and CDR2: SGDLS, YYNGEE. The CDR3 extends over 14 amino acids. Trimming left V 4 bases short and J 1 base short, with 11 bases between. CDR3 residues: CASSPTPENTEAFF. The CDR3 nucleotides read TGTGCCAGCAGCCCGACGCCGGAGAACACTGAAGCTTTCTTT.

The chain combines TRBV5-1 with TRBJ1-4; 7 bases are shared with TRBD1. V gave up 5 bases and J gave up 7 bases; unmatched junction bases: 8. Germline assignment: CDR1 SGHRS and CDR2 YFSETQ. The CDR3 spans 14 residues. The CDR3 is CASSSGGVGEKLFF. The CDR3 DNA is TGCGCCAGCAGTTCAGGGGGTGTAGGTGAAAAACTGTTTTTT.

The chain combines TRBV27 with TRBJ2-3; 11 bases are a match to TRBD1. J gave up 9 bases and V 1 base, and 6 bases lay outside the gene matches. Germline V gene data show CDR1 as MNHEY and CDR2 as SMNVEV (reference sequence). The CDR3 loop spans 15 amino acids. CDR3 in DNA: TGTGCCAGCAGTTTATTTGGGGACAGGGGGATAACGCAGTATTTT. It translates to CASSLFGDRGITQYF.

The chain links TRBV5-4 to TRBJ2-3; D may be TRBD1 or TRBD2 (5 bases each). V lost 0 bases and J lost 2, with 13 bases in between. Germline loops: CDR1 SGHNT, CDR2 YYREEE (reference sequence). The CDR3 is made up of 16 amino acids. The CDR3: CASSLAGGGVTDTQYF. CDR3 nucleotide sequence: TGTGCCAGCAGCTTGGCCGGTGGGGGAGTCACAGATACGCAGTATTTT.

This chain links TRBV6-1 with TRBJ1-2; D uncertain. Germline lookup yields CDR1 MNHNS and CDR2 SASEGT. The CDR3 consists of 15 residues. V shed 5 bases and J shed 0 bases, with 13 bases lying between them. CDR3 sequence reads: CASSSILWTNYGYTF. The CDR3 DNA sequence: TGTGCCAGCAGTTCCATACTTTGGACTAACTATGGCTACACCTTC.

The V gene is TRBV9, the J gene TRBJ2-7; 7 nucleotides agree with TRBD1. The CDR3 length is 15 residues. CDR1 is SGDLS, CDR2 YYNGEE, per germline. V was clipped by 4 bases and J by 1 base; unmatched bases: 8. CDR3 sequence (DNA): TGTGCCAGCAGCAACAGGGGAGACAGGTCCTACGAGCAGTACTTC. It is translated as CASSNRGDRSYEQYF. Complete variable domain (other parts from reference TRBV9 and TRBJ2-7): DSGVTQTPKHLITATGQRVTLRCSPRSGDLSVYWYQQSLDQGLQFLIQYYNGEERAKGNILERFSAQQFPDLHSELNLSSLELGDSALYFCASSNRGDRSYEQYFGPGTRLTVT.

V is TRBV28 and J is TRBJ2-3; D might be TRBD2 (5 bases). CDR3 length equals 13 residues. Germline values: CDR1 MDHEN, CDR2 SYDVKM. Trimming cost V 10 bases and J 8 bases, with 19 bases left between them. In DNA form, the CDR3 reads TGTGCCACCATGACAAGCGGTGAGCGTACGCAGTATTTT. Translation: CATMTSGERTQYF.

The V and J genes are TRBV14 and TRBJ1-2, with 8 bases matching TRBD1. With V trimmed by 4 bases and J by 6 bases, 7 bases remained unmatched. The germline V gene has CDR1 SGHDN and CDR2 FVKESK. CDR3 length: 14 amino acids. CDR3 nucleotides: TGTGCCAGCAGCCGAATGGACAGGGTAAATGGCTACACCTTC. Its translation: CASSRMDRVNGYTF.